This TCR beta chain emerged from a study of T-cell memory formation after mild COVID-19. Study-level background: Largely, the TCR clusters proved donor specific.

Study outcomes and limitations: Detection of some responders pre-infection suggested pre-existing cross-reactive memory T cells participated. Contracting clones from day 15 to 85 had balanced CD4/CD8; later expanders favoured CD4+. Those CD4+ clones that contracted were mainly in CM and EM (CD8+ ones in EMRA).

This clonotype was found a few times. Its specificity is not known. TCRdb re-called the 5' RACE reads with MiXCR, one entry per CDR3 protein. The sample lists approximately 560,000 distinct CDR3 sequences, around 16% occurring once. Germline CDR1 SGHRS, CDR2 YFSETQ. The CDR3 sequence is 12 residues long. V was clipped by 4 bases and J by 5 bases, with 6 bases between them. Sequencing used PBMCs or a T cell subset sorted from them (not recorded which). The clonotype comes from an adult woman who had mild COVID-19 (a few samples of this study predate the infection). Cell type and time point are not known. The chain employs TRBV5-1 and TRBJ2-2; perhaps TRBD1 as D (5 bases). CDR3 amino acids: CASSGATGELFF. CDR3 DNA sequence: TGCGCCAGCAGCGGGGCGACCGGGGAGCTGTTTTTT.